This note documents a single TCR beta chain sequence. The data stem from a study of control samples from healthy donors and cancer patients. In germline, CDR1 is SGHDT, CDR2 YYEEEE. This CDR3 region has 15 residues. V lost 4 bases, J lost 1 base, and 15 bases lay in between. Only in-frame clones appear in the TCRdb table, and some are missing; sequencing was by immunoSEQ multiplex PCR. The data show around 140,000 clones, 90% to 95% seen once. This TCR derives from a middle-aged man in good health. The rearrangement links TRBV5-6 to TRBJ2-7, with D hard to call. Sequenced input: blood. The CDR3 here is CASSAALNGSYEQYF. CDR3 nucleotides: TGTGCCAGCAGCGCGGCGTTAAATGGGTCCTACGAGCAGTACTTC.